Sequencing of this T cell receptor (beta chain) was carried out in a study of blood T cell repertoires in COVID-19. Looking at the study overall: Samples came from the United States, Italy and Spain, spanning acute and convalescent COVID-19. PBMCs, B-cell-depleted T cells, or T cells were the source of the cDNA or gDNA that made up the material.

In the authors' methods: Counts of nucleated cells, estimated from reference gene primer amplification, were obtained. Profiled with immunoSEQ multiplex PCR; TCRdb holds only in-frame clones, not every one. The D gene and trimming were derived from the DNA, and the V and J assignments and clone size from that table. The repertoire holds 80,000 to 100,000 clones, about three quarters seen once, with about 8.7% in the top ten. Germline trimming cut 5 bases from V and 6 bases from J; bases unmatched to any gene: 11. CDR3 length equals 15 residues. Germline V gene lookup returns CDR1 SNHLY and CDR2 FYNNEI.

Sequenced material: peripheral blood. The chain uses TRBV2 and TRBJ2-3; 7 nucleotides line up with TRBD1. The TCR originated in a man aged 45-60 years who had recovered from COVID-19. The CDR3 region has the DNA TGTGCCAGCAGTCCGACAGGGAATGCTTGGGATACGCAGTATTTT. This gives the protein CASSPTGNAWDTQYF. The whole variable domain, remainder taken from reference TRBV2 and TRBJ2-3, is EPEVTQTPSHQVTQMGQEVILRCVPISNHLYFYWYRQILGQKVEFLVSFYNNEISEKSEIFDDQFSVERPDGSNFTLKIRSTKLEDSAMYFCASSPTGNAWDTQYFGPGTRLTVL.